A single sample gave rise to the 31 T cell receptor beta chains below, sequenced in a study of spatial heterogeneity in lung cancer. Documented time point: sample taken at primary tumor resection. Sequencing of whole RNA from tumor, nontumor lung or frozen PBMC involved no sorting. TCRdb reprocessed the 5' RACE reads via MiXCR and lists one record per CDR3 protein. Of roughly 13,000 distinct CDR3 sequences in the sample, roughly 3.9% were seen once. Specimen: PBMCs, collected at surgery. All receptors come from a male donor with early-stage non-small cell lung cancer.

This clonotype occurred many times. This beta chain is an unintended read in a library built for alpha chains; its size means little. The V call is TRBV7-2, the J call TRBJ2-3; 7 bases line up with TRBD2. Germline loops: CDR1 SGHTA, CDR2 FQGNSA. With V trimmed by 5 bases and J by 1 base, 3 bases remained unmatched. This CDR3 contains 14 residues. Here the CDR3 reads CASSGRGGTDTQYF. For the CDR3, the DNA is TGTGCCAGCAGCGGCCGGGGGGGCACAGATACGCAGTATTTT.

This clonotype has ten or more counts. This beta chain turned up in a library designed for alpha chains; as an off-target read, its abundance says little. This rearrangement joins TRBV5-4 to TRBJ2-5, with 8 bases aligning to TRBD1. After removal of 4 bases from V and 2 bases from J, the junction contained 4 bases not matched to a gene. Per the germline V gene, CDR1 is SGHNT and CDR2 is YYREEE (reference sequence). The CDR3 spans 14 residues. The CDR3 DNA reads TGTGCCAGCAGCGGAAACAGGGGGCAAGAGACCCAGTACTTC. It translates to CASSGNRGQETQYF. Together with reference TRBV5-4 and TRBJ2-5, the CDR3 gives the full variable domain: ETGVTQSPTHLIKTRGQQVTLRCSSQSGHNTVSWYQQALGQGPQFIFQYYREEENGRGNFPPRFSGLQFPNYSSELNVNALELDDSALYLCASSGNRGQETQYFGPGTRLLVL.

This clonotype was recorded at least ten times. Because the library targeted alpha chains, this beta chain is an off-target read whose size means little. This chain uses TRBV5-5 with TRBJ2-6; D unresolved. V was shortened by 3 bases and J by 2 bases, with 9 bases between the two germline ends. Germline-derived CDR1 and CDR2 are SGHKS and YYEKEE (reference sequence). CDR3 size: 15 residues. In DNA form, the CDR3 reads TGTGCCAGCAGCTCGGGCCCCCCTGGGGCCAACGTCCTGACTTTC. It translates to CASSSGPPGANVLTF.

At least ten counts were recorded for this clonotype. This beta chain slipped into a library made for alpha chains as a stray read, so its size is not meaningful. The chain recombines TRBV7-9 with TRBJ2-7; 8 positions match TRBD2. V lost 5 bases to trimming and J lost 4 bases; unmatched junction nucleotides: 19. This CDR3 contains 18 residues. CDR1 and CDR2 from the germline V gene are SEHNR and FQNEAQ (reference sequence). The CDR3 sequence: CASSPSNRGGRSKYEQYF. The CDR3 DNA follows: TGTGCCAGCAGCCCCTCGAATCGGGGCGGGAGGAGTAAATACGAGCAGTACTTC.

This clonotype has only a few counts. Its ends do not fully match the called genes, so a read error is possible. As an off-target read in a library built for alpha chains, this beta chain has a frequency of little significance. CDR3 coding DNA: TGCAGTGTTAGAGGACAGGGGGTCGTCCACGAGCAGTACTTC. Its protein is CSVRGQGVVHEQYF. The chain couples TRBV20-1 to TRBJ2-7; 10 positions agree with TRBD1. The germline V gene has CDR1 DFQATT and CDR2 SNEGSKA (reference sequence). The CDR3 covers 14 residues.

This clonotype was seen many times. A library made for alpha chains picked up this beta chain off target, so its size means little. The chain carries TRBV7-9 and TRBJ1-2, with a tentative D call TRBD1 (5 bases). CDR3 length: 15 amino acids. Germline V CDR1 and CDR2: SEHNR, FQNEAQ (reference sequence). The V gene lost 1 base and the J gene lost 0 bases, with 9 bases spanning the gap. Here the CDR3 reads CASSLGPGTNYGYTF. The DNA for the CDR3 is TGTGCCAGCAGCTTAGGGCCAGGGACTAACTATGGCTACACCTTC.

This clonotype was observed many times. Being off target in a library aimed at alpha chains, this beta chain has a size of little meaning. This chain joins TRBV20-1 and TRBJ1-1; D ambiguous. CDR1 is DFQATT and CDR2 is SNEGSKA in the germline V gene (reference sequence). V dropped 6 bases and J dropped 5 bases, with 10 bases sitting between them. The CDR3 has 11 residues. The CDR3, as DNA: TGCAGTGCGGGTAGAGGTACTGAAGCTTTCTTT. Amino acids: CSAGRGTEAFF.

In this sample, this clonotype turned up many times. This beta chain was picked up by a library intended for alpha chains and is off target, so its count carries little meaning. The chain couples TRBV20-1 to TRBJ2-1; perhaps TRBD1 as D (6 bases). The germline V and J ends were trimmed by 2 bases and 8 bases, with 16 bases remaining between them. The CDR3 has 14 residues. Germline CDR1 reads DFQATT; CDR2 reads SNEGSKA (reference sequence). As DNA, the CDR3 is TGCAGTGCTAGAACAGGGTCCGGGACGGATGAGCAGTTCTTC. Translating gives CSARTGSGTDEQFF.

Relative to its sample, this clonotype is medium-sized. This beta chain is off target for a library built for alpha chains, so its abundance means little. CDR3 DNA: TGTGCCAGCAGGCCGACTAGCGCAAACACCGGGGAGCTGTTTTTT. Protein sequence: CASRPTSANTGELFF. This sequence joins TRBV28 and TRBJ2-2; 8 positions agree with TRBD2. The CDR3 consists of 15 residues. Germline assignment: CDR1 MDHEN and CDR2 SYDVKM. The V and J ends lost 6 bases and 2 bases, in that order; junction bases with no gene match: 5.

This clonotype showed up just a few times. Given a much more abundant clone one base away, this may be a read error. This beta chain represents an off-target read in a library built for alpha chains; its size is of limited meaning. The chain is built from TRBV20-1 and TRBJ2-7, with 12 bases that match TRBD2. V was clipped by 6 bases and J by 5 bases; unmatched bases: 8. This CDR3 has 14 residues. In germline, CDR1 is DFQATT, CDR2 SNEGSKA (reference sequence). Here the CDR3 DNA reads TGCAGTGCCATAGAGACTAGCGGGGGTCACGAGCAGTACTTC. Protein sequence: CSAIETSGGHEQYF.

This clonotype was detected many times. Because this beta chain is a stray read in a library intended to capture alpha chains, its abundance should not be given much weight. The rearrangement uses TRBV20-1 and TRBJ2-1, with D maybe TRBD1 (6 bases). V lost 0 bases and J 2 bases, leaving 17 bases between the germline ends. Germline lookup yields CDR1 DFQATT and CDR2 SNEGSKA (reference sequence). The CDR3 sequence is 17 residues long. The CDR3 sequence: CSARERPVGTPYNEQFF. The CDR3 region has the DNA TGCAGTGCTAGAGAGAGGCCGGTAGGGACACCCTACAATGAGCAGTTCTTC.

Points on this clonotype: The library was built for alpha chains, so this beta chain is an off-target read and its size means little. This chain joins TRBV18 and TRBJ2-7; a possible D gene is TRBD1 (6 bases). Trimming shortened V by 2 bases and J by 2 bases, and 13 bases separated the two germline ends. Germline CDR1 and CDR2: KGHSH and LQKENI. The CDR3 length is 15 residues. CDR3 bases: TGTGCCAGCTCACCAGCCCCCGGGACAACCTACGAGCAGTACTTC. Amino acids: CASSPAPGTTYEQYF.

The sample holds many counts of this clonotype. For a library built for alpha chains, this beta chain is a stray read; little rests on its size. DNA for the CDR3: TGTGCCAGCAGTTACTCGGAGGGAACGAACTCTGGAAACACCATATATTTT. It specifies CASSYSEGTNSGNTIYF. This chain joins TRBV6-5 and TRBJ1-3; D is unresolved. The CDR3 has 17 amino acids. V shed 0 bases and J shed 0 bases, with 12 bases lying between them. Germline values: CDR1 MNHEY, CDR2 SVGAGI.

This clonotype is medium-sized by share. For a library built for alpha chains, this beta chain is a stray read; little rests on its size. The gene calls are TRBV5-4 and TRBJ2-7; TRBD1 or TRBD2 may be the D gene (5 bases each). Germline values: CDR1 SGHNT, CDR2 YYREEE (reference sequence). Trimming took off 0 bases at V and 2 bases at J, with 9 bases between the two ends. The CDR3 contains 14 residues. The CDR3 bases are TGTGCCAGCAGCTTGGGAGGGACCACCTACGAGCAGTACTTC. It specifies CASSLGGTTYEQYF.

This clonotype has only a few counts. A library prepared for alpha chains yielded this beta chain as an off-target read; its size is of little meaning. The chain links TRBV6-5 to TRBJ1-1, with a weak D call TRBD1 (5 bases). The CDR3 has 12 amino acids. The V gene's germline CDR1 is MNHEY and CDR2 SVGAGI. V gave up 10 bases and J gave up 1 base, with 10 bases separating them. CDR3 loop: CAIGTRNTEAFF. The DNA for the CDR3 is TGTGCCATCGGGACCCGGAACACTGAAGCTTTCTTT.

This clonotype was counted only a few times. This beta chain was picked up by a library intended for alpha chains and is off target, so its count carries little meaning. The V call is TRBV5-1, the J call TRBJ2-2; perhaps TRBD2 as D (6 bases). CDR1 is SGHRS and CDR2 is YFSETQ in the germline V gene. This CDR3 has 17 residues. V lost 0 bases, J lost 7 bases, and 19 bases lay in between. CDR3 amino acids: CASSLAGVRAGSGELFF. The CDR3 DNA reads TGCGCCAGCAGCTTGGCGGGAGTCCGCGCGGGTAGCGGGGAGCTGTTTTTT.

This clonotype was detected many times. This beta chain came through as a stray read in a library set up for alpha chains, and its size says little. This chain connects TRBV28 to TRBJ1-1, with D unclear. V was cut by 0 bases and J by 1 base, with 6 bases left in between. The germline gives CDR1 MDHEN, CDR2 SYDVKM. The CDR3 runs to 14 residues. CDR3 residues: CASSLWGRNTEAFF. The CDR3 coding sequence is TGTGCCAGCAGTTTATGGGGCAGGAACACTGAAGCTTTCTTT.

This clonotype was counted a few times. Because this beta chain is a stray read in a library intended to capture alpha chains, its abundance should not be given much weight. The J gene is TRBJ1-2, the V gene TRBV25-1, with a possible D match to TRBD1 (6 bases). This CDR3 is built from 14 residues. Trimming shortened V by 7 bases and J by 4 bases, and 16 bases separated the two germline ends. CDR1 and CDR2 (germline): MGHDK, SYGVNS. The CDR3 DNA reads TGTGCCAGCATGCCGCCAGGGGTCGGCTATGGCTACACCTTC. Its translation is CASMPPGVGYGYTF.

This clonotype was counted many times. Little can be read into the size of this beta chain, an off-target read in a library designed for alpha chains. The V gene is TRBV7-2, the J gene TRBJ2-5; D remains ambiguous. The CDR3 spans 16 residues. Trimming shortened V by 3 bases and J by 2 bases, and 16 bases separated the two germline ends. The V gene's germline CDR1 is SGHTA and CDR2 FQGNSA. The CDR3 bases are TGTGCCAGCAGCTTTCAAGGAGCGCGGATACAAGAGACCCAGTACTTC. It is translated as CASSFQGARIQETQYF.

This clonotype was counted ten times or more. Little can be read into the size of this beta chain, an off-target read in a library designed for alpha chains. The CDR3 DNA sequence: TGCAGTGCTACGGACAGGGGCAATGAGCAGTTCTTC. As protein: CSATDRGNEQFF. This chain uses TRBV20-1 with TRBJ2-1, with TRBD1 identical over 9 bases. The germline gives CDR1 DFQATT, CDR2 SNEGSKA (reference sequence). Trimming cost V 4 bases and J 6 bases; bases outside gene matches: 1. This CDR3 has 12 residues.

This clonotype came up a few times. Within a library made for alpha chains, this beta chain is off target, and its count is uninformative. The J gene is TRBJ2-3, the V gene TRBV29-1; TRBD1 is a possible D gene (6 bases). The CDR3 contains 14 residues. V was clipped by 7 bases and J by 0 bases, with 14 bases between them. Germline CDR1 SQVTM, CDR2 ANQGSEA. The CDR3 loop reads CSAQGRPSTDTQYF. CDR3 nucleotide sequence: TGCAGCGCCCAGGGGCGGCCTAGCACAGATACGCAGTATTTT.

As concerns this clonotype: The library was built for alpha chains, so this beta chain is an off-target read and its size means little. The J gene is TRBJ1-4, the V gene TRBV28; 10 bases line up with TRBD1. Germline trimming cut 6 bases from V and 8 bases from J; bases unmatched to any gene: 9. The CDR3 is made up of 15 amino acids. Germline assignment: CDR1 MDHEN and CDR2 SYDVKM. For the CDR3, the DNA is TGTGCCAGCAGACCCCTAGGGACAGGGGACGAAAAACTGTTTTTT. It translates to CASRPLGTGDEKLFF.

This clonotype was observed at least ten times. With the library built for alpha chains, this beta chain is off target and its frequency is not meaningful. The rearrangement joins TRBV6-2 or TRBV6-3 to TRBJ1-6; D is undetermined. V was shortened by 6 bases and J by 8 bases, with 17 bases between the two germline ends. Looked up from germline, CDR1 is MNHEY and CDR2 is SVGEGT. The CDR3 length is 15 residues. CDR3 sequence reads: CASSTPKVVDSPLHF. The CDR3, as DNA: TGTGCCAGCAGCACACCGAAGGTTGTGGATTCACCCCTCCACTTT.

Note on this clonotype: For a library built for alpha chains, this beta chain is a stray read; little rests on its size. This chain links TRBV2 with TRBJ2-5, with TRBD2 identical over 10 bases. CDR3 length equals 15 residues. The trim removed 6 bases at V and 2 bases at J, leaving 6 bases unmatched. Looked up from germline, CDR1 is SNHLY and CDR2 is FYNNEI. The CDR3 here is CASRVAGGGQETQYF. In nucleotides, the CDR3 is TGTGCCAGCAGGGTAGCGGGAGGAGGGCAAGAGACCCAGTACTTC.

For this clonotype: One end of the junction fails to match germline, which may point to a read error. This beta chain is off target for a library built for alpha chains, so its abundance means little. The CDR3 sequence is CVSSQDGLRTREQYF. The DNA of the CDR3 is TGTGTCAGCAGCCAAGATGGCTTAAGGACACGGGAGCAGTACTTC. The chain carries TRBV3-1 and TRBJ2-7, with D tentatively TRBD1 (5 bases). Germline V gene data show CDR1 as LGHDT and CDR2 as YNNKEL (reference sequence). CDR3 length: 15 amino acids.

In the case of this clonotype: The library was prepared for alpha chains; this beta chain is a stray read, so its frequency means little. V usage is TRBV7-3 and J usage is TRBJ2-2; D not certain. The CDR3 runs to 13 residues. The V end was cut by 0 bases, the J end by 3 bases, with 2 bases between. The germline CDR1 and CDR2 sequences are SGHTA and FQGTGA. The CDR3 DNA follows: TGTGCCAGCAGCTTAACGGACACCGGGGAGCTGTTTTTT. This codes for CASSLTDTGELFF.

This clonotype was picked up many times. This beta chain is off target for a library built for alpha chains, so its abundance means little. The chain carries TRBV25-1 and TRBJ1-3; weak D call: TRBD1 (5 bases). The length of the CDR3 is 14 residues. Germline CDR1 reads MGHDK; CDR2 reads SYGVNS. The V gene lost 5 bases and the J gene lost 3 bases, with 11 bases spanning the gap. CDR3 in amino acids: CASSLRGHGNTIYF. The CDR3 DNA reads TGTGCCAGCAGTCTTCGCGGACATGGAAACACCATATATTTT.

Only a few counts were recorded for this clonotype. Being off target in a library aimed at alpha chains, this beta chain has a size of little meaning. The V gene is TRBV18, the J gene TRBJ2-1; 9 positions agree with TRBD2. Germline CDR1 reads KGHSH; CDR2 reads LQKENI. The CDR3 has 14 amino acids. V was clipped by 2 bases and J by 9 bases; unmatched bases: 5. CDR3 sequence reads: CASSPVAGEGEQFF. CDR3 sequence (DNA): TGTGCCAGCTCACCAGTAGCGGGAGAGGGTGAGCAGTTCTTC.

Ten or more counts support this clonotype. The library was designed around alpha chains, so this beta chain is a stray read whose abundance carries little weight. The V gene is TRBV4-3, the J gene TRBJ2-1; no definite D call. V was pared by 0 bases and J by 4 bases, with 10 bases between. Germline V gene lookup returns CDR1 LGHNA and CDR2 YSLEER. The CDR3 runs 15 residues. As DNA, the CDR3 is TGCGCCAGCAGCCAAGACAGAGTTCTTTACAATGAGCAGTTCTTC. Translating it yields CASSQDRVLYNEQFF.

This clonotype was seen many times. A library prepared for alpha chains yielded this beta chain as an off-target read; its size is of little meaning. The V and J genes are TRBV19 and TRBJ2-1; TRBD2 aligns across 8 bases. CDR3 length: 15 residues. Losses at the gene ends were 7 bases for V and 4 bases for J; bases not matched to a gene: 9. CDR1 is LNHDA, CDR2 SQIVND, per germline (reference sequence). For the CDR3, the DNA is TGTGCCAGTACCCCGGCGGGGGGTTCGTACAATGAGCAGTTCTTC. This encodes CASTPAGGSYNEQFF.

At least ten counts were recorded for this clonotype. Little can be read into the size of this beta chain, an off-target read in a library designed for alpha chains. The V gene is TRBV3-1, the J gene TRBJ2-1; D is perhaps TRBD2 (5 bases). There are 14 residues in the CDR3. Trimming left V 1 base short and J 7 bases short, with 11 bases between. CDR1 and CDR2 (germline): LGHDT, YNNKEL (reference sequence). In nucleotides, the CDR3 is TGTGCCAGCAGCCAAGGAGGGCCCTTAAATGAGCAGTTCTTC. The encoded protein is CASSQGGPLNEQFF.